This TCR beta chain was retrieved from a study of cytomegalovirus exposure and HLA in healthy donors (dated by TCRdb to the late 2010s). With regard to the full study: An earlier analysis of 587 of the donors reported roughly 300 Gb of sequence data and around 120 million unique TCR beta sequences from some 180 million T cells. Across approximately 400 genotyped donors of the cohort, an average of about 250,000 unique TCR beta nucleotide sequences per donor were sequenced, and around 20% of those sequences were non-productive. An early release covering over 500 HLA-typed donors comprised about 290 gigabases of sequencing data and around 86 million unique TCR sequences. Donor age, sex, ethnicity and CMV serostatus were compiled alongside the repertoire data. All discovery cohort repertoires had been generated on a single sequencing platform. Typing coverage varied by locus: 629-630 donors for A, B, C, DRB1 and DQB1; 500 to 550 for DQA1; over 600 for DPA1; 400 to 480 for DPB1. In a later genetic analysis, genome-wide SNP genotypes for about 55% of the roughly 700 donors were used, and that subset was treated as a discovery cohort. Besides the first cohort of more than 650 subjects, a separate validation cohort made up of 90 to 150 different subjects was used. Of the roughly 390 genotyped donors, 75% to 85% were placed in the genetic ancestry cluster associated with self-reported Caucasian donors. Because of strong linkage in the cohort, a handful of DR-DQ haplotypes were treated as single units for association and clustering. Rather than drawing on any new phenotypic data, the later analysis identified candidate immune exposures from TCR beta sequences and the way those sequences occurred across donors. An earlier analysis of 500 to 750 of the donors applied high-throughput TCR beta sequencing to assess whether each TCR beta V gene segment acted as functional or pseudogenic. The study aimed to test whether cataloging public T cell receptors could reveal signatures of past pathogen exposure. The T cell repertoires of 666 subjects were profiled by immunosequencing and related to cytomegalovirus serostatus. HLA typing included class I and class II loci at four-digit resolution. To predict cytomegalovirus infection status, the study combined high-throughput TCR immunosequencing, statistical association of individual TCRs with disease status, and machine learning. A later analysis re-analyzed previously published TCR beta repertoires from several hundred donors and added high-resolution HLA genotyping to study TCR occurrence patterns.

Overall study outcomes, separate from this receptor: CMV serostatus was the only immune exposure information available for the cohort. A few of the identified cytomegalovirus-associated TCR beta chains were confirmed in vitro to be specific for cytomegalovirus antigens. According to a later analysis, TCR association rates differed among HLA loci, with DRB1 alleles showing the most associated TCRs and HLA-C alleles showing the fewest. Assigning TCR associations to individual alleles was difficult when HLA alleles, especially DR and DQ, strongly co-occurred. Compared with the approximately 700-donor mean, donors in an Asian-associated ancestry cluster had fewer N-insertions in productive TCRs, according to a later genetic analysis. Cytomegalovirus status was reported to be diagnosed by the classifier with high specificity and sensitivity in both the original and validation cohorts. Presence/absence analyses assumed roughly uniform sequencing depth across donors, an assumption that may not hold. A further reported finding was that TCR beta sequences accurately predicted the HLA-A and HLA-B alleles for most subjects in the first cohort. Correlated functional status among segregating V segments might be attributable to linkage disequilibrium, but an unknown experimental factor could not be ruled out. Only TCR beta chains were sequenced in this cohort, and the absence of alpha or paired-chain data limited detectable features. At a false discovery rate of 0.05, a later analysis linked around 15,000 TCR beta sequences to specific HLA alleles. An earlier analysis of around 500 of the donors showed that most TCR beta V segments appeared in productive rearrangements either about 87% or about 30% of the time, which broadly matched IMGT annotations. A cluster of highly shared sequence variants was judged likely to be a technical artifact of the sequencing pipeline. According to a later analysis, most CMV-associated TCR beta chains appeared to be HLA-restricted, and the HLA associations seemed to be driven largely by CMV exposure. While some public TCRs were present in many individuals, most TCR sequences turned up only very rarely across donors. The authors suggested that the approach could potentially be generalized to other disease states and immunological phenotypes. Because HLA typing was unavailable for some donors at each locus, only the typed subset was used in association tests. Several of the top co-occurrence clusters appeared to be linked to parvovirus B19, influenza, CMV and Epstein-Barr virus, according to a later analysis. In a later analysis, HLA-associated TCR beta chains showed more clonal expansion and lower generation probabilities than non-associated chains that were equally common. In a later genetic analysis, a missense DCLRE1C variant was associated with V-gene and J-gene trimming of TCR beta chains, and the association was replicated in an independent cohort. The study gave a list of more than 150 TCR beta chains associated with cytomegalovirus. The earlier analysis of approximately 560 of the donors excluded roughly 17 rarely observed V segments, including chromosome 9 orphons, because counts were too low.

This clone was observed a handful of times. Its antigen remains unidentified. Base qualities are not at hand, and no much larger clone is one base apart. The cohort comprised some 680 healthy bone marrow donors. Cohort members were all nominally healthy when sampled, although unrecorded immune exposures were likely present. The donor was CMV seropositive and was included in the group of approximately 310 seropositive cohort members. Every donor gave a peripheral blood sample, and the peripheral blood mononuclear cells from that sample were used for TCR beta sequencing. Genomic DNA was extracted from the blood cell samples with the Qiagen DNeasy Blood Extraction Kit. The library was built by means of the immunoSEQ multiplex PCR assay. For the multiplex PCR, a mixture combining 60 forward primers for TCR Vbeta segments and 13 reverse primers for TCR Jbeta segments was used. A multiplex PCR assay on genomic DNA amplified the CDR3 region of rearranged TCR beta genes. On the Illumina HiSeq System, the amplified TCR beta libraries were sequenced as 87-base-pair reads. For the original study's pipeline: In a later analysis, roughly 80 million unique TCR beta chains were counted across the approximately 640 repertoires, and about 9.9 million of these chains were shared by at least two donors. Raw reads were error-corrected and collapsed into unique sequences with a nearest-neighbor algorithm that merged closely related sequences to remove PCR and sequencing errors. CDR3 sequences were aligned to IMGT reference sequences to assign V, D and J gene segments. For a sequence to be retained, a match of at least six nucleotides to both a V gene segment and a J gene segment was required. A rearrangement counted as productive if the CDR3 had no stop codons and remained in frame with V and J, and every other rearrangement counted as non-productive. CDR3 was defined according to IMGT convention as the region running from the second conserved V-encoded cysteine to the conserved J-encoded phenylalanine. Sequences without an unambiguous match to a single V gene segment were excluded from the earlier analysis of 450 to 650 of the donors. An earlier analysis of 500 to 600 of the donors classified V segments as functional when productive rearrangements were above 56.7% and as segregating when the standard deviation between donors was above 5%. A statistical classification framework was built to diagnose cytomegalovirus status from the catalog of TCR beta chain sequences. In a later analysis, V and J genes were assigned by comparing TCR nucleotide sequences against IMGT/GENE-DB human TR gene sequences. Using the TCRdist pipeline, a later analysis assigned CDR3 sequences along with most-parsimonious VDJ recombination scenarios. A later analysis defined each TCR beta chain by its CDR3 amino acid sequence plus V-gene family, and excluded reads lacking a unique V-gene family. As a way to deal with suspected cross-contamination and a sequencing artifact, a later analysis dropped approximately 570 nucleotide sequences that were highly shared and had low generation probability. In a later analysis, a clonal expansion index was calculated for each public chain from normalized within-repertoire ranks of inferred template counts. In a later analysis, generation probabilities were computed with a VDJ recombination model fitted to out-of-frame rearrangements, and the resulting probabilities were checked against IGoR. A later analysis scored TCR-TCR, TCR-HLA and TCR-CMV co-occurrence with hypergeometric tests, applying a repertoire-size bias correction to TCR pairs. A later analysis estimated false discovery rates by permuting HLA or CMV assignments 20 times. In a later analysis, co-occurring TCRs were grouped using DBSCAN, and TCRdist sequence similarity was added for clustering within HLA-allele-positive subsets. Repertoires with fewer than 30,000 or more than 120,000 public chains were left out of co-occurrence clustering, as were five repertoires with anomalous nucleotide sharing. TCRdb holds this immuneACCESS table with in-frame rearrangements only. Some clones are missing; in checked studies, unresolved V genes explain under half, and the rest has no known cause. That table furnishes V, J and clone size, whereas the DNA furnished D and trimming. The sample profile shows 200,000 to 250,000 clones; just over 75% of them were found once. Around 2.9% of the sample is taken by the ten largest.

The sequenced sample consisted of PBMCs. This TCR derives from a woman in her sixties in good health and CMV-seropositive.

The bases are TGTGCCAGCAGCCCAACCTGGGGGCGGATGGACGGGGAGCTGTTTTTT. This encodes CASSPTWGRMDGELFF. The chain was built from TRBV7-7 and TRBJ2-2; TRBD1 is perhaps the D gene, given 6 matching bases. The germline V gene (reference sequence) specifies SSHAT as CDR1 and FNYEAQ as CDR2. V and J are truncated by 5 bases and 7 bases respectively, leaving an intervening sequence of 20 bases. Its CDR3 holds 16 amino acids, cysteine through phenylalanine. Just the 48-base CDR3 DNA is kept, in frame starting at base 1.